In its sample, the clone carrying this T cell receptor (beta chain) was seen a few times. Its matching antigen is unknown. Constant-segment-primed 5'RACE gave TCR alpha and TCR beta cDNA libraries with sample barcodes and UMIs. Via MiXCR, TCRdb re-called the 5' RACE reads, giving one row per CDR3 protein. The sample shows just over 300,000 distinct CDR3 sequences, approximately 19% of them seen only once. The V segment lost 4 bases and the J segment 1 base; nucleotides outside the gene matches: 3. CDR3 length equals 16 residues. Germline V gene sequence: CDR1 SGHKS, CDR2 YYEKEE (reference sequence). This sample stems from a study of T-cell memory formation after mild COVID-19. Study outcomes and limitations: Memory sampled before infection contained some responding clones, suggesting cross-reactive memory joined. While clones contracting from day 15 to 85 were balanced between CD4 and CD8, later expanders leaned CD4+.

The chain joins TRBV5-5 to TRBJ2-4; TRBD2 matches at 12 bases. This clonotype was sampled from a man between 18 and 35 years old who had mild COVID-19 (a few samples of this study predate the infection). Cell type and time point are not known. The source material was PBMCs or a T cell subset sorted from them (not recorded which). The CDR3 protein is CASSATSGGAKNIQYF. The CDR3, as DNA: TGTGCCAGCAGCGCAACTAGCGGGGGGGCCAAAAACATTCAGTACTTC.